Listed below are T cell receptor beta chains from one sample, sequenced in a study of blood T cells in healthy people across ages. Each CDR3 protein is one row after TCRdb ran MiXCR on the 5' RACE reads. The sample consists of 650,000 to 900,000 distinct CDR3 sequences, around 68% of them appearing once. Material for sequencing was blood. The receptor source for this set is a man aged 25 to 40 in good health. The CDR3 runs from the conserved cysteine through the conserved F or W. The D gene is left open where the match is weak. Size is omitted from some rows. Given values are once, few, many or a class for expanded clones.

TRBV9	TRBJ1-1	.	TRBD1	CASSASGTVNTEAFF	TGTGCCAGCAGCGCCTCCGGGACAGTTAACACTGAAGCTTTCTTT
TRBV13	TRBJ2-1	.	.	CASSLEGFEQFF	TGTGCCAGCAGCTTAGAGGGTTTTGAGCAGTTCTTC
TRBV4-2	TRBJ1-4	.	.	CASSQDPGANEKLFF	TGTGCCAGCAGCCAAGACCCGGGGGCGAATGAAAAACTGTTTTTT
TRBV20-1	TRBJ2-7	few	.	CSGPDGHSYEQYF	TGCAGTGGCCCGGACGGACACTCCTACGAGCAGTACTTC
TRBV7-2	TRBJ1-2	once	.	CASSGRRQVEGYTF	TGTGCCAGCAGCGGAAGAAGACAGGTTGAGGGCTACACCTTC
TRBV7-2	TRBJ2-4	few	.	CASSFLGFKNIQYF	TGTGCCAGCAGCTTTTTAGGGTTCAAAAACATTCAGTACTTC
TRBV20-1	TRBJ1-2	.	.	CSARAGVGDHGYTF	TGCAGTGCTAGAGCGGGGGTCGGGGACCATGGCTACACCTTC
TRBV9	TRBJ2-1	few	.	CASSPSAGQIYNEQFF	TGTGCCAGCAGCCCGTCCGCGGGACAGATCTACAATGAGCAGTTCTTC
TRBV7-8	TRBJ2-7	.	TRBD1	CASSGLGRGLYEQYF	TGTGCCAGCAGCGGCCTGGGCAGGGGGTTATACGAGCAGTACTTC
TRBV7-2	TRBJ2-7	.	.	CASSRRAGEQYF	TGTGCCAGCAGCAGGAGGGCCGGCGAGCAGTACTTC
TRBV25-1	TRBJ2-3	.	TRBD2	CASRTSGEDTQYF	TGTGCCAGCAGAACTAGCGGGGAAGATACGCAGTATTTT
TRBV7-6	TRBJ1-1	.	.	CASSLTPGFGNTETFF	TGTGCCAGCAGCTTGACACCGGGGTTCGGGAACACTGAAACTTTCTTT
TRBV6-1	TRBJ1-4	once	.	CASNRGTTNEKLFF	TGTGCCAGCAATAGGGGGACAACTAATGAAAAACTGTTTTTT
TRBV7-9	TRBJ1-2	few	TRBD1	CASSRNDRAGYTF	TGTGCCAGCAGCCGGAATGACAGGGCTGGCTACACCTTC
TRBV4-3	TRBJ2-5	.	TRBD1	CASSQARGRETQYF	TGCGCCAGCAGCCAGGCTAGGGGGCGAGAGACCCAGTACTTC
TRBV6-1	TRBJ1-1	.	TRBD1	CASSEAMTGGGAFF	TGTGCCAGCAGTGAAGCGATGACAGGGGGCGGTGCTTTCTTT
TRBV3-1	TRBJ2-7	.	.	CASSQDVRSSYEQYF	TGTGCCAGCAGCCAAGACGTCAGATCCTCCTACGAGCAGTACTTC
TRBV12-3/TRBV12-4	TRBJ2-7	.	.	CVSSLTVYEQYF	TGTGTCAGCAGCCTGACAGTCTACGAGCAGTACTTC
TRBV24-1	TRBJ2-7	.	TRBD2	CAASDEAGGYYEQYF	TGTGCCGCCAGTGATGAGGCGGGGGGCTACTACGAGCAGTACTTC
TRBV6-6	TRBJ1-4	.	.	CASSFTQPTNEKLFF	TGTGCCAGCAGTTTTACACAGCCAACTAATGAAAAACTGTTTTTT
TRBV20-1	TRBJ2-1	.	.	CSARDAEFFYNEQFF	TGCAGTGCTAGAGACGCGGAGTTTTTCTACAATGAGCAGTTCTTC
TRBV6-5	TRBJ2-7	.	.	CASSYSKLLVYF	TGTGCCAGCAGTTACTCGAAGCTGTTGGTGTACTTC
TRBV5-1	TRBJ2-1	many	TRBD1	CASSLDRGNEQFF	TGTGCCAGCAGTTTGGACAGGGGAAATGAGCAGTTCTTC
TRBV6-4	TRBJ2-3	.	TRBD2	CASSLLAEATDTQYF	TGTGCCAGCAGTCTCCTAGCGGAGGCCACAGATACGCAGTATTTT
TRBV6-5	TRBJ2-1	.	TRBD2	CASSYPTAGGYNEQFF	TGTGCCAGCAGTTACCCCACTGCGGGGGGCTACAATGAGCAGTTCTTC
TRBV5-1	TRBJ2-1	.	TRBD2	CASSLILAGGPSEQFF	TGCGCCAGCAGCCTAATACTAGCGGGGGGGCCTAGTGAGCAGTTCTTC
TRBV28	TRBJ1-2	.	TRBD1	CASSVRGKGANYGYTF	TGTGCCAGCAGTGTAAGAGGGAAGGGGGCGAACTATGGCTACACCTTC
TRBV4-3	TRBJ1-2	.	.	CASSQGLEVANYGYTF	TGCGCCAGCAGCCAAGGTCTGGAAGTAGCTAACTATGGCTACACCTTC
TRBV28	TRBJ2-1	few	.	CASSWSRSYNEQFF	TGTGCCAGCAGTTGGAGTCGCTCCTACAATGAGCAGTTCTTC
TRBV6-5	TRBJ2-4	.	TRBD2	CASSYSGGAGEQYF	TGTGCCAGCAGTTACAGCGGGGGGGCGGGTGAGCAGTACTTC
TRBV24-1	TRBJ1-2	once	.	CATSDRDVEGRYGYTF	TGTGCCACCAGTGATCGGGATGTGGAGGGGAGATATGGCTACACCTTC
TRBV4-2	TRBJ2-3	few	.	CASSQDKGTDTQYF	TGTGCCAGCAGCCAAGATAAAGGAACAGATACGCAGTATTTT
TRBV11-2	TRBJ2-5	few	.	CASSLRIKETQCF	TGTGCCAGCAGCCTCAGGATTAAAGAGACCCAGTGCTTC
TRBV25-1	TRBJ2-5	few	TRBD2	CASSGDRGGRETQYF	TGTGCCAGCAGTGGAGACCGGGGGGGAAGGGAGACCCAGTACTTC
TRBV27	TRBJ2-7	.	.	CASSLPSRGYEQYF	TGTGCCAGCAGTTTACCCTCCAGGGGCTACGAGCAGTACTTC
TRBV29-1	TRBJ2-7	.	TRBD1	CSVEAMDRSSYEQYF	TGCAGCGTTGAGGCCATGGACAGGTCTTCCTACGAGCAGTACTTC
TRBV20-1	TRBJ2-7	.	TRBD1	CSATPGQVYKQYF	TGCAGTGCTACACCGGGACAGGTCTACAAGCAGTACTTC
TRBV27	TRBJ2-5	.	.	CASSLQTQYF	TGTGCCAGCAGTCTCCAAACCCAGTACTTC
TRBV12-3/TRBV12-4	TRBJ2-5	many	.	CASSPTTYQETQYF	TGTGCCAGCAGTCCTACAACCTATCAAGAGACCCAGTACTTC
TRBV11-3	TRBJ2-1	.	TRBD1	CASSLGTGSEQFF	TGTGCCAGCAGCTTAGGGACAGGGAGCGAGCAGTTCTTC
TRBV6-5	TRBJ2-1	.	TRBD1	CASSQGAESSYNEQFF	TGTGCCAGCAGTCAGGGGGCGGAAAGCTCCTACAATGAGCAGTTCTTC